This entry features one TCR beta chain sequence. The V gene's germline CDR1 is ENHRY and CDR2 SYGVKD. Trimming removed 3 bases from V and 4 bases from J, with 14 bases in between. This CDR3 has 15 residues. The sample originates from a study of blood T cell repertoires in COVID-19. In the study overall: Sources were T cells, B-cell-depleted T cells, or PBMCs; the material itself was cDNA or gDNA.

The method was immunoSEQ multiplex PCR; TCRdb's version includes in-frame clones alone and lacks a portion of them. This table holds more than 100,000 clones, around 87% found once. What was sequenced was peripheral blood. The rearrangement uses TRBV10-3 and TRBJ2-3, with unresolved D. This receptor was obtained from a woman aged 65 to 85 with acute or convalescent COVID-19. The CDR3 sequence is CAISDSHGPADTQYF. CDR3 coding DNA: TGTGCCATCAGTGATAGCCACGGCCCCGCAGATACGCAGTATTTT.